One and the same sample provided the 18 T cell receptor beta chains below, sequenced in a study of spatial heterogeneity in lung cancer. The time point is: sample taken at primary tumor resection. Unsorted samples of tumor, nontumor lung or frozen PBMC had their whole RNA sequenced. TCRdb recomputed calls from the 5' RACE reads with MiXCR, one row per CDR3 protein. The sample shows approximately 44,000 distinct CDR3 sequences, roughly an eighth of them seen only once. The material sequenced was PBMCs, taken at surgery. The receptors were gathered from a male donor with early-stage non-small cell lung cancer.

This clonotype was detected only a few times. The genes are TRBV7-2 and TRBJ2-3, with 12 bases aligning to TRBD2. J gave up 11 bases and V 3 bases, and 6 bases lay outside the gene matches. This CDR3 contains 14 residues. Per the germline V gene, CDR1 is SGHTA and CDR2 is FQGNSA. The CDR3: CASSLASGGAKQYF. Here the CDR3 DNA reads TGTGCCAGCAGCTTGGCTAGCGGGGGGGCTAAGCAGTATTTT.

In its sample, this clonotype was seen a few times. The chain uses TRBV3-1 and TRBJ2-5, with TRBD2 matching over 7 bases. Looked up from germline, CDR1 is LGHDT and CDR2 is YNNKEL (reference sequence). V dropped 0 bases and J dropped 12; count of bases not matched to a gene: 4. The CDR3 consists of 12 residues. CDR3 in DNA: TGTGCCAGCAGCCAAGATGTGCGGGAGAAGTACTTC. Amino acids: CASSQDVREKYF.

In this sample, this clonotype turned up a few times. This sequence joins TRBV29-1 and TRBJ2-7, with 8 positions matching TRBD1. The CDR3 length is 13 residues. With V trimmed by 5 bases and J by 4 bases, 7 bases remained unmatched. Germline CDR1 and CDR2: SQVTM and ANQGSEA. The CDR3 nucleotides are TGCAGCGTTAGGAGACAGGGGACTTACGAGCAGTACTTC. Translating gives CSVRRQGTYEQYF.

V usage is TRBV2 and J usage is TRBJ2-3, with D possibly being TRBD2 (5 bases). Germline V gene data show CDR1 as SNHLY and CDR2 as FYNNEI. The V gene lost 5 bases and the J gene lost 1 base, with 13 bases spanning the gap. This CDR3 comprises 15 residues. The CDR3 protein is CASSKLASGTDTQYF. The CDR3 DNA sequence: TGTGCCAGCAGTAAGTTAGCGTCGGGCACAGATACGCAGTATTTT.

This chain connects TRBV2 to TRBJ2-7; D call uncertain. This CDR3 is built from 13 residues. The V gene's germline CDR1 is SNHLY and CDR2 FYNNEI. Between the trimmed V and J ends, which lost 4 bases and 3 bases, there was a span of 10 bases. In DNA, the CDR3 is TGTGCCAGCAGTGTGGCCCAAAACTACGAGCAGTACTTC. It specifies CASSVAQNYEQYF.

The V call is TRBV12-3 or TRBV12-4, the J call TRBJ1-5; weak D call: TRBD1 (5 bases). The CDR3 consists of 13 residues. Trimming took off 5 bases at V and 2 bases at J, with 7 bases between the two ends. The CDR3, as DNA: TGTGCCAGCAGTATGACAGGCAATCAGCCCCAGCATTTT. Translation gives CASSMTGNQPQHF.

This clonotype was seen many times. This rearrangement joins TRBV28 to TRBJ1-3; the D is unclear. The CDR3 loop spans 15 amino acids. The germline V gene encodes CDR1 MDHEN and CDR2 SYDVKM. V was shortened by 5 bases and J by 0 bases, with 11 bases between the two germline ends. The CDR3 reads CASSPLFSSGNTIYF. The CDR3, as DNA: TGTGCCAGCAGTCCACTATTTAGCTCTGGAAACACCATATATTTT.

V is TRBV9 and J is TRBJ2-7, with a weak D call TRBD1 (5 bases). CDR3 length: 15 residues. Trimming cost V 0 bases and J 2 bases, with 12 bases left between them. Germline CDR1 is SGDLS and CDR2 is YYNGEE. CDR3 region: CASSVGRHRTYEQYF. Written as DNA, the CDR3 is TGTGCCAGCAGCGTAGGTCGTCACAGGACCTACGAGCAGTACTTC.

Ten or more counts support this clonotype. The genes are TRBV6-5 and TRBJ2-3; 10 bases agree with TRBD1. V trimming: 4 bases; J trimming: 1 base; junction bases outside the gene matches: 8. Germline CDR1 is MNHEY and CDR2 is SVGAGI. The CDR3 extends over 17 amino acids. CDR3 nucleotide sequence: TGTGCCAGCAGTTCCCCGACAGGGGGCTGGGGCACAGATACGCAGTATTTT. Translated: CASSSPTGGWGTDTQYF.

The chain has TRBV6-5 and TRBJ2-1; D possibly corresponds to TRBD2 (6 bases). Trimming cost V 5 bases and J 5 bases, with 16 bases left between them. Germline lookup yields CDR1 MNHEY and CDR2 SVGAGI. This CDR3 is built from 15 residues. The CDR3 sequence: CASSLGRSGHNEQFF. CDR3 sequence (DNA): TGTGCCAGCAGTCTCGGGAGAAGCGGTCACAATGAGCAGTTCTTC.

The chain carries TRBV2 and TRBJ2-5; TRBD1 matches 8 bases. Germline V gene sequence: CDR1 SNHLY, CDR2 FYNNEI. V dropped 7 bases and J dropped 3; count of bases not matched to a gene: 7. The CDR3 has 14 amino acids. The CDR3 DNA sequence: TGTGCCAGCACCCGGGACAGGACAGAAGAGACCCAGTACTTC. Its protein is CASTRDRTEETQYF.

The chain recombines TRBV7-9 with TRBJ2-7, with 7 bases fitting TRBD2. CDR3 length: 14 residues. Trimming cost V 2 bases and J 2 bases; bases outside gene matches: 3. Per germline, CDR1 SEHNR and CDR2 FQNEAQ (reference sequence). CDR3 loop: CASSLWGRAYEQYF. In DNA form, the CDR3 reads TGTGCCAGCAGCTTATGGGGGAGGGCCTACGAGCAGTACTTC.

The chain recombines TRBV5-1 with TRBJ2-1; the match to TRBD2 covers 8 bases. V was clipped by 4 bases and J by 4 bases; unmatched bases: 13. Germline lookup yields CDR1 SGHRS and CDR2 YFSETQ. The CDR3 totals 17 residues. The CDR3 sequence: CASSEGPTSGDYNEQFF. As DNA, the CDR3 is TGCGCCAGCAGCGAGGGCCCCACTAGCGGAGATTACAATGAGCAGTTCTTC.

This clonotype came up once. A much more abundant neighbour one base away suggests this may be a read error. Because it lacks the conserved phenylalanine or tryptophan at the end, this CDR3 is likely a read error. The chain couples TRBV6-5 to TRBJ1-1; TRBD1 matches at 9 bases. Per germline, CDR1 MNHEY and CDR2 SVGAGI. This CDR3 is built from 13 residues. The V and J ends lost 6 bases and 10 bases, in that order; junction bases with no gene match: 9. The CDR3 reads CASRPGTGRLAFL. The DNA for the CDR3 is TGTGCCAGCAGACCTGGGACAGGGAGGTTAGCTTTCCTT.

This clonotype was detected only a few times. This chain joins TRBV6-4 and TRBJ1-1; D uncertain. Trimming cost V 6 bases and J 1 base, with 0 bases left between them. This CDR3 is built from 10 residues. Germline V gene sequence: CDR1 MRHNA, CDR2 SNTAGT. The CDR3 here is CASRNTEAFF. In nucleotides, the CDR3 is TGTGCCAGCAGGAACACTGAAGCTTTCTTT.

This clonotype occurred a few times. V gene TRBV3-1 combines with J gene TRBJ1-1, with D tentatively TRBD1 (5 bases). CDR1 and CDR2 (germline): LGHDT, YNNKEL (reference sequence). The CDR3 consists of 16 residues. Trimming cost V 6 bases and J 6 bases, with 23 bases left between them. CDR3 bases: TGTGCCAGCAGGGCCGTCGGGGTCGAAAGGGGTCCTGAAGCTTTCTTT. It translates to CASRAVGVERGPEAFF.

This clonotype was observed a handful of times. This chain links TRBV20-1 with TRBJ2-7; D call uncertain. Germline CDR1 is DFQATT and CDR2 is SNEGSKA (reference sequence). Trimming took off 2 bases at V and 4 bases at J, with 18 bases between the two ends. CDR3 length equals 15 residues. CDR3 in amino acids: CSARNPAQSYYEQYF. CDR3 sequence (DNA): TGCAGTGCTAGAAACCCCGCCCAGAGTTATTACGAGCAGTACTTC.

This clonotype was seen ten or more times. The chain has TRBV10-2 and TRBJ2-1; 8 bases are a match to TRBD1. Germline values: CDR1 WSHSY, CDR2 SAAADI. V shed 8 bases, J shed 3 bases, and the junction held 6 bases outside the gene matches. CDR3 length equals 14 residues. In DNA form, the CDR3 reads TGCGCCAGCGCCTGGACAGGGATCTACAATGAGCAGTTCTTC. As protein: CASAWTGIYNEQFF.